A selection of T cell receptor beta chains follows, all from one sample in a study of beta chain features in type 1 diabetes. Assay: immunoSEQ multiplex PCR; the TCRdb copy retains only in-frame clones and omits some. This table holds around 300,000 clones, approximately 11% found once. The sequencing input was naive CD4+ T cells from blood. These receptors came from a woman in her twenties or thirties in good health. Each CDR3 is given with its conserved first and last residue. A D gene is named only where the DNA matches it firmly. Clone size appears in some rows only: once, few, many, or a class for an expanded clone.

j_call clone_size d_call v_call cdr3_nt cdr3_aa
TRBJ2-7 few NA TRBV9 TGTGCCAGCAGCGTAGCTGTAGGGGGTACCTACGAGCAGTACTTC CASSVAVGGTYEQYF
TRBJ2-1 few TRBD2 TRBV19 TGTGCCAGTAGTACTAGCGGGAGAGCGAGGAATGAGCAGTTCTTC CASSTSGRARNEQFF
TRBJ1-1 NA TRBD1 TRBV5-1 TGCGCCAGCAGCTTGTGGGACAGGGGGGACACTGAAGCTTTCTTT CASSLWDRGDTEAFF
TRBJ2-5 few TRBD1 TRBV7-2 TGTGCCACCCAAAGGGCACAGGGGCGAGAGACCCAGTACTTC CATQRAQGRETQYF
TRBJ2-7 NA TRBD2 TRBV11-2 TGTGCCAGCAGCTCGGGACTAGCGGGAGGGCCTGACTTC CASSSGLAGGPDF
TRBJ1-4 NA NA TRBV4-1 TGCGCCAGCAGCCAAGCCCCCACAGGGACGACTAATGAAAAACTGTTTTTT CASSQAPTGTTNEKLFF
TRBJ2-7 few TRBD2 TRBV27 TGTGCCAGCAGTTTATCGATACTAGCGGGACCCTACGAGCAGTACTTC CASSLSILAGPYEQYF
TRBJ1-1 few NA TRBV29-1 TGCAGCGTTGCGGGCGACAGCCACACTGAAGCTTTCTTT CSVAGDSHTEAFF
TRBJ1-3 NA NA TRBV14 TGTGCCAGCAGCCAAGCGGGTGGAAACACCATATATTTT CASSQAGGNTIYF
TRBJ1-2 few NA TRBV9 TGTGCCAGCAGCCCAAGGAGGACTACTAACTATGGCTACACCTTC CASSPRRTTNYGYTF
TRBJ2-7 NA NA TRBV29-1 TGCAGCGTAGCGGGACACGTGAGCTACGAGCAGTACTTC CSVAGHVSYEQYF
TRBJ1-1 NA NA TRBV9 TGTGCCAGCAGCAGAACGGGGTATCCTCCGGGAACTGACACTGAAGCTTTCTTT CASSRTGYPPGTDTEAFF
TRBJ2-7 NA NA TRBV7-9 TGTGCCAGCAGCATTCGGGGTTACGAGCAGTACTTC CASSIRGYEQYF
TRBJ2-3 few NA TRBV11-3 TGTGCCAGCAGCCTGACTAGGGGCACAGATACGCAGTATTTT CASSLTRGTDTQYF